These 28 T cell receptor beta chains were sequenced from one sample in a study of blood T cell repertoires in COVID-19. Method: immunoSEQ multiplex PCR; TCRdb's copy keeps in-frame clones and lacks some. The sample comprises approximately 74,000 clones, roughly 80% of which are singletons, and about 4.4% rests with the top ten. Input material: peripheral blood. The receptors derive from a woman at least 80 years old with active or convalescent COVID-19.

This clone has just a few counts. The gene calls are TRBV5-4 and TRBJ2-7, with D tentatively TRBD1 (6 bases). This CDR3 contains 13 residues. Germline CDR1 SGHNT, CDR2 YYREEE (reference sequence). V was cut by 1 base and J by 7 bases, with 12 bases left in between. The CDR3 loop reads CASSLQGSGEQYF. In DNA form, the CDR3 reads TGTGCCAGCAGCTTGCAGGGGTCGGGGGAGCAGTACTTC.

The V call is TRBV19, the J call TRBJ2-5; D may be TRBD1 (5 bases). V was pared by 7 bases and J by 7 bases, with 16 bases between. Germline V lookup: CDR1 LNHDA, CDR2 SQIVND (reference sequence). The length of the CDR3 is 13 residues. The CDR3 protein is CASTDRGFGTQYF. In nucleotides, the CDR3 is TGTGCCAGTACGGATAGGGGATTTGGGACCCAGTACTTC. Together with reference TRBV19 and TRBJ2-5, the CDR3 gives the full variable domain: DGGITQSPKYLFRKEGQNVTLSCEQNLNHDAMYWYRQDPGQGLRLIYYSQIVNDFQKGDIAEGYSVSREKKESFPLTVTSAQKNPTAFYLCASTDRGFGTQYFGPGTRLLVL.

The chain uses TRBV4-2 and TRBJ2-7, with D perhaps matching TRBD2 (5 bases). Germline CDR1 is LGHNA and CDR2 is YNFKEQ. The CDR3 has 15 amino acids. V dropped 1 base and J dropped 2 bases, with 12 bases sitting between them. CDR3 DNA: TGTGCCAGCAGCCAAGGCCCTGAGGGCACCTACGAGCAGTACTTC. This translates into CASSQGPEGTYEQYF.

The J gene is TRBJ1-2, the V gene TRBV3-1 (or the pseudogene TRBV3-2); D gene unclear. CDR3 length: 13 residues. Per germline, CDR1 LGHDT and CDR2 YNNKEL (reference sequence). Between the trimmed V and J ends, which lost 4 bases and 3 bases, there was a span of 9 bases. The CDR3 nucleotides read TGTGCCAGCAGCCCTCGTGAGCACTATGGCTACACCTTC. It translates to CASSPREHYGYTF.

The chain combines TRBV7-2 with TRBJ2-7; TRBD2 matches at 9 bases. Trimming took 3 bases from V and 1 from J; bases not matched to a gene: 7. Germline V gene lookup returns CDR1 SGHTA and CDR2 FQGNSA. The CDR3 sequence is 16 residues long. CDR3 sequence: CASSFRASGTSYEQYF. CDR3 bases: TGTGCCAGCAGCTTCAGGGCTAGCGGGACATCCTACGAGCAGTACTTC.

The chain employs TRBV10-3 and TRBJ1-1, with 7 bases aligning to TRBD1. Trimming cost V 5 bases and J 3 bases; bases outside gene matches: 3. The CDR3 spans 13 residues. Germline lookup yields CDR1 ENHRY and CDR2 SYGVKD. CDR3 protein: CAISRQGDTEAFF. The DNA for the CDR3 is TGTGCCATCAGTCGACAGGGTGACACTGAAGCTTTCTTT.

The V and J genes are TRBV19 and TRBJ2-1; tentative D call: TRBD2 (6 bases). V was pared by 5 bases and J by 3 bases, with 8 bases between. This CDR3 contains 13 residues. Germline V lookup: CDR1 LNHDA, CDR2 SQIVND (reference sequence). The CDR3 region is CASSGGFYNEQFF. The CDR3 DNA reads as TGTGCCAGTAGTGGGGGGTTCTACAATGAGCAGTTCTTC. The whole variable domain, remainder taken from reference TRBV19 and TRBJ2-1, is DGGITQSPKYLFRKEGQNVTLSCEQNLNHDAMYWYRQDPGQGLRLIYYSQIVNDFQKGDIAEGYSVSREKKESFPLTVTSAQKNPTAFYLCASSGGFYNEQFFGPGTRLTVL.

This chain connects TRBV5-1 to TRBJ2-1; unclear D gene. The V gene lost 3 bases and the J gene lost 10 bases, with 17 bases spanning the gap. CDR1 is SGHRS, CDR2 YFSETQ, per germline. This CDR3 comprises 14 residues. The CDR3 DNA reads TGCGCCAGCAGCTCCCGATTAGCTGATAGGGAGCAGTTCTTC. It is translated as CASSSRLADREQFF.

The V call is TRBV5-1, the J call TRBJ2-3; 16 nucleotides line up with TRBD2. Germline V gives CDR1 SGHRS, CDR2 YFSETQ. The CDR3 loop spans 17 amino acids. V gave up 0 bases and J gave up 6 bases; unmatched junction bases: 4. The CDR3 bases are TGCGCCAGCAGCTTGGCCTTGGGACTAGCGGGAGGGGATACGCAGTATTTT. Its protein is CASSLALGLAGGDTQYF.

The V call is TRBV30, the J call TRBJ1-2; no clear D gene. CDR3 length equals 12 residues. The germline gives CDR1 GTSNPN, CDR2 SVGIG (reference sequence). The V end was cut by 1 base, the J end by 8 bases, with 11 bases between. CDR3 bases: TGTGCCTGGAGTGCGGGGTCTGGCGGCTACACCTTC. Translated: CAWSAGSGGYTF.

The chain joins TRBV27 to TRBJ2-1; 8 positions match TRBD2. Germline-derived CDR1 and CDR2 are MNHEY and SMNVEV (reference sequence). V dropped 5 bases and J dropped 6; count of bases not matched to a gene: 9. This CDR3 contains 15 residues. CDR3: CASSPRTSRSNEQFF. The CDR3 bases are TGTGCCAGCAGTCCGAGGACTAGCCGAAGCAATGAGCAGTTCTTC.

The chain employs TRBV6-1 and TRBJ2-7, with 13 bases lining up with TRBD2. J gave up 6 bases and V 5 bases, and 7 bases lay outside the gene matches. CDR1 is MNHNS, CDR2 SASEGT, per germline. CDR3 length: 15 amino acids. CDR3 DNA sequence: TGTGCCAGCAGTAGCGGGACTAGCGGGAATCGCGAGCAGTACTTC. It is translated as CASSSGTSGNREQYF.

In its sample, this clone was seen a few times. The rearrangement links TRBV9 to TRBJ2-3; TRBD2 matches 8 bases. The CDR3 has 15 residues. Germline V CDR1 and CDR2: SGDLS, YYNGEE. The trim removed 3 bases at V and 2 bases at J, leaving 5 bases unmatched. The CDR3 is CASSATSGPTDTQYF. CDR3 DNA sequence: TGTGCCAGCAGCGCTACTAGCGGACCCACAGATACGCAGTATTTT.

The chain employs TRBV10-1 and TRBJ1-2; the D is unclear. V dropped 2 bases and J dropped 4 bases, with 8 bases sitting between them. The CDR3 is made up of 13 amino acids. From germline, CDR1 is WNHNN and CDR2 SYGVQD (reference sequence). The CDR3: CASSEAGTYGYTF. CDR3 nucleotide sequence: TGCGCCAGCAGTGAGGCGGGAACCTATGGCTACACCTTC.

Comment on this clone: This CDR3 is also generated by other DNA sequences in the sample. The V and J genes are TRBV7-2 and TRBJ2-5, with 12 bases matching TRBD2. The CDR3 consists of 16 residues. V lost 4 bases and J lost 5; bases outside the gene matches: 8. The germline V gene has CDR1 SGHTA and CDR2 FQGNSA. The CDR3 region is CASSSGLAGGRETQYF. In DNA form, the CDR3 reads TGTGCCAGCAGCTCTGGGCTAGCGGGGGGGCGTGAGACCCAGTACTTC.

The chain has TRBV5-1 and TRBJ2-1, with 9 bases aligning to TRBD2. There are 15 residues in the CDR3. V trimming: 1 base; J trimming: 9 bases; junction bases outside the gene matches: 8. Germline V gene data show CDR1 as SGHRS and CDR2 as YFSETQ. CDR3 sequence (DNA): TGCGCCAGCAGCTTGAGATTAGCGGGAGAATCTGAGCAGTTCTTC. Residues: CASSLRLAGESEQFF.

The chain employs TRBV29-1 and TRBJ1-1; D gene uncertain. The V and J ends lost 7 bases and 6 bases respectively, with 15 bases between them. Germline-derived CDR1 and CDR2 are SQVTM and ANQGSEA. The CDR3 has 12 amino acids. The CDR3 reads CSAQVPGAEAFF. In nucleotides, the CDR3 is TGCAGCGCCCAGGTCCCCGGGGCTGAAGCTTTCTTT.

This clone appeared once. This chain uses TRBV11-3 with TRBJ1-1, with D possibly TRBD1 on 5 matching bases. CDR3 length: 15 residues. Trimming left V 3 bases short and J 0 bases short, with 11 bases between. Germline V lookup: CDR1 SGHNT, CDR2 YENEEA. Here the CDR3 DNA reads TGTGCCAGCAGCTTGCGACAGTCCATGAACACTGAAGCTTTCTTT. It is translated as CASSLRQSMNTEAFF.

In DNA, the CDR3 is TGTGCCAGCAGTCCTCGGGGGGCTGGCTACACCTTC. Translating it yields CASSPRGAGYTF. The chain has TRBV6-5 and TRBJ1-2, with a possible D match to TRBD1 (6 bases). Deletions cut 5 bases from V and 7 bases from J, with 11 bases between. Per germline, CDR1 MNHEY and CDR2 SVGAGI. The CDR3 sequence is 12 residues long.

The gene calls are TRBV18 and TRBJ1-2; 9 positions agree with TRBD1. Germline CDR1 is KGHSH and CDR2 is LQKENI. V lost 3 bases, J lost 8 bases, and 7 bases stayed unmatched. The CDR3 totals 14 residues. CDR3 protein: CASSPTDRGTGYTF. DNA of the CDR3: TGTGCCAGCTCACCCACTGACAGGGGGACGGGCTACACCTTC.

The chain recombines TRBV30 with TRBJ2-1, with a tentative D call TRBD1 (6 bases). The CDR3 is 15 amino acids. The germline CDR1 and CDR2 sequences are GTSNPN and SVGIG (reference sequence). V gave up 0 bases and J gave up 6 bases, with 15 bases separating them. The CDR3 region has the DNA TGTGCCTGGAGTGTAGTGCCAGGGGTCCCCAATGAGCAGTTCTTC. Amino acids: CAWSVVPGVPNEQFF.

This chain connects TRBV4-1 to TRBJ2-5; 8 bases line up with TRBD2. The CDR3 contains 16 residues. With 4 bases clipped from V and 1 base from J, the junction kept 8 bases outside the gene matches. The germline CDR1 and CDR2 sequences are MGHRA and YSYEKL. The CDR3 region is CASSPRPRGVQETQYF. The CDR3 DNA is TGCGCCAGCAGCCCCCGTCCGCGGGGGGTCCAAGAGACCCAGTACTTC.

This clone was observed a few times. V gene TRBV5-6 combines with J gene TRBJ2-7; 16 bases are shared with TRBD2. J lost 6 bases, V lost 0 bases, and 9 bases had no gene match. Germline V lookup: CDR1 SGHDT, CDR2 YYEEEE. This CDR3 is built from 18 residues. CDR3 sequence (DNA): TGTGCCAGCAGCTTGGGACAGGGACTAGCGGGAGGGCGGAGCGAGCAGTACTTC. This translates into CASSLGQGLAGGRSEQYF.

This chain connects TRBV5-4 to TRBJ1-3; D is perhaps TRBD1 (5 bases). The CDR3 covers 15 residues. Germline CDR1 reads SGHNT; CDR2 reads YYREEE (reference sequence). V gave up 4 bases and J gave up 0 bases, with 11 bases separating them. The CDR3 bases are TGTGCCAGCAGCCGCAGGGAGGGCTCTGGAAACACCATATATTTT. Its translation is CASSRREGSGNTIYF.

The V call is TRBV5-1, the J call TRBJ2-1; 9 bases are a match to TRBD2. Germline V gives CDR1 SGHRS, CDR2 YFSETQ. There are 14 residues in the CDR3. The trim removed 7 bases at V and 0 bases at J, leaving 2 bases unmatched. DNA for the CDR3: TGCGCCAGCTTTAGCGGGGGCTCCTACAATGAGCAGTTCTTC. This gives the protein CASFSGGSYNEQFF.

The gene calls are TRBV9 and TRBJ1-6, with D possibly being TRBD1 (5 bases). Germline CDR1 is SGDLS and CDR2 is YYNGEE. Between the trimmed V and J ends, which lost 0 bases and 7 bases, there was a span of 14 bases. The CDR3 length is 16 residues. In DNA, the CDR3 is TGTGCCAGCAGCGTAGCCTTCGGGACTCTGAATTCACCCCTCCACTTT. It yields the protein CASSVAFGTLNSPLHF.

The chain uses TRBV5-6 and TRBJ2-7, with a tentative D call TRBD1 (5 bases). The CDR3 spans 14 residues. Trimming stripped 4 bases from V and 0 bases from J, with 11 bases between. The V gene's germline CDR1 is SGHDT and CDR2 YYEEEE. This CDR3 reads CASSRRQYSYEQYF. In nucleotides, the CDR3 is TGTGCCAGCAGCCGTCGACAGTACTCCTACGAGCAGTACTTC.

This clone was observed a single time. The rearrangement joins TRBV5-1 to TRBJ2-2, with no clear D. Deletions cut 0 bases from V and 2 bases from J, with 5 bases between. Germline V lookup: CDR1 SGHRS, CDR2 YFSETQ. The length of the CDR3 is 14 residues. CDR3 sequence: CASSLDLNTGELFF. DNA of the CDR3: TGCGCCAGCAGCTTGGACCTAAACACCGGGGAGCTGTTTTTT.